This T cell receptor beta chain was identified during a study of cytomegalovirus exposure and HLA in healthy donors. Primers included in the PCR were 60 Vbeta and 13 Jbeta primers. Using immunoSEQ multiplex PCR, the repertoire was profiled, and TCRdb retains in-frame clones only, with some absent. The sample shows roughly 150,000 clones, about 75% of them seen only once. The sample comprised PBMCs. The clonotype originates from a man aged 25-45 years in good health and CMV-seronegative.

Here the CDR3 reads CASSAEAGGPTDTQYF. The CDR3 DNA follows: TGTGCCAGCAGCGCCGAGGCGGGAGGGCCTACAGATACGCAGTATTTT. The chain has TRBV9 and TRBJ2-3, with 9 bases lining up with TRBD2. The CDR3 spans 16 residues. The V gene end was trimmed by 3 bases and the J gene end by 3 bases; junction bases not matched to a gene: 8. CDR1 SGDLS and CDR2 YYNGEE come from the germline V gene.